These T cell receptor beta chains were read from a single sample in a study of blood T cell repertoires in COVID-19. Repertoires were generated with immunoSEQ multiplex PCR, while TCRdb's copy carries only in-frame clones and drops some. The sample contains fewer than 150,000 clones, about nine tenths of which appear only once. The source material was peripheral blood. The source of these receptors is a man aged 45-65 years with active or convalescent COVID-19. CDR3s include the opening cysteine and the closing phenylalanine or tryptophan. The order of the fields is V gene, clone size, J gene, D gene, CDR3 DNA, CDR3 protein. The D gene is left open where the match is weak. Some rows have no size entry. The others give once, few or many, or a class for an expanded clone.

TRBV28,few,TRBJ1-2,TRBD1,TGTGCCAGCAGCTCGACAGGGGACCAGAATGGCTACACCTTC,CASSSTGDQNGYTF
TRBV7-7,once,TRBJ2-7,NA,TGTGCTAGCAGCTTATGGGGAGCCAGGTCCTACGAGCAGTACTTC,CASSLWGARSYEQYF
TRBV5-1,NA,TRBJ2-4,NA,TGCGCCAGCAGCTTGGGGGTCCAGGGCAAAAACATTCAGTACTTC,CASSLGVQGKNIQYF
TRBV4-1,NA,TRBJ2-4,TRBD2,TGCGCCAGCAGGCCGGGACTAGCGGGAGGTGAGGCCAAAAACATTCAGTACTTC,CASRPGLAGGEAKNIQYF
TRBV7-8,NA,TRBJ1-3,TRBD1,TGTGCCAGCAGCCCTCGACAGGGGGCAATACGAAACACCATATATTTT,CASSPRQGAIRNTIYF
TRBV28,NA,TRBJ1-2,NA,TGTGCCAGCAGTTTACAACAGGGCTACTATGGCTACACCTTC,CASSLQQGYYGYTF
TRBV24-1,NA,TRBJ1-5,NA,TGTGCCACCAGTGACCCGGACAGCAAGGATCAGCCCCAGCATTTT,CATSDPDSKDQPQHF
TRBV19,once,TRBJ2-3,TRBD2,TGTGCCAGTAGTATACGCGGGAGATACACAGATACGCAGTATTTT,CASSIRGRYTDTQYF
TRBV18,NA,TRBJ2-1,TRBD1,TGTGCCAGCTCACCAATGACAGGGGGGGATGAGCAGTTCTTC,CASSPMTGGDEQFF
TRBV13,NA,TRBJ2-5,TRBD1,TGTGCCAGCAGCTCGGACAGGGGCCCTGAGACCCAGTACTTC,CASSSDRGPETQYF
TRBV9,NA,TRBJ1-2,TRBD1,TGTGCCAGCAGCGTAAACCGGGACAGGGGTTTTTTTGGCTACACCTTC,CASSVNRDRGFFGYTF
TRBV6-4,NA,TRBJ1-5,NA,TGTGCCAGCAGTGGGGGGGGCGCGGGTCAGCCCCAGCATTTT,CASSGGGAGQPQHF
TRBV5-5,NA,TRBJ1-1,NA,TGTGCCAGCAGCTTGGTAGGGGGAAGCACTGAAGCTTTCTTT,CASSLVGGSTEAFF
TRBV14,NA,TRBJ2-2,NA,TGTGCCAGCAGCCGCATGAGCACCGGGGAGCTGTTTTTT,CASSRMSTGELFF
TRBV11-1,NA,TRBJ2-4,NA,TGTGCCAGCAGCTTATCTACAGTTCAAAACATTCAGTACTTC,CASSLSTVQNIQYF
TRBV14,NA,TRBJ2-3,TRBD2,TGTGCCAGCAGCCAAACTTGGGGACTACCCAAGGATACGCAGTATTTT,CASSQTWGLPKDTQYF
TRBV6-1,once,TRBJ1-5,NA,TGTGCCAGCAGTGAAGCGAGGGGGAGCAATCAGCCCCAGCATTTT,CASSEARGSNQPQHF
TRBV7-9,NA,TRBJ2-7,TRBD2,TGTGCCAGCAGCTTAGTGATGCTCTTTGGGACTAGCGGGAGTGGTGAGCAGTACTTC,CASSLVMLFGTSGSGEQYF
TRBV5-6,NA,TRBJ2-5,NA,TGTGCCAGCAGCTTAGGGACACCACGGGAGACCCAGTACTTC,CASSLGTPRETQYF
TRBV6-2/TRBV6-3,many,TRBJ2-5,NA,TGTGCCAGCAGCCACGCGGGGGCAGCTCAAGAGACCCAGTACTTC,CASSHAGAAQETQYF
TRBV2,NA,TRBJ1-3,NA,TGTGCCAGCAACAGGGAATACTCTGGAAACACCATATATTTT,CASNREYSGNTIYF
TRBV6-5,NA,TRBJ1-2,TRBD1,TGTGCCAGCAGTTACCTCCGGGACAGCAACTATGGCTACACCTTC,CASSYLRDSNYGYTF
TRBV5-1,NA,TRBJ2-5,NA,TGCGCCAGCAGCTTGGACAGACCTCCGGAGACCCAGTACTTC,CASSLDRPPETQYF
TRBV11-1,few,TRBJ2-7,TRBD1,TGTGCCAGCAGCTCGGGACAGGGAAGATGGTACGAGCAGTACTTC,CASSSGQGRWYEQYF
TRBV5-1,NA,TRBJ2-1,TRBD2,TGCGCCAGCAGCCCAGGGCGGACTAGCGGCTACAATGAGCAGTTCTTC,CASSPGRTSGYNEQFF
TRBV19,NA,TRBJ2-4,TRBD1,TGTGCCAGTACCACTCTGACAGGGGTAGCCAAAAACATTCAGTACTTC,CASTTLTGVAKNIQYF
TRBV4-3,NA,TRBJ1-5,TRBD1,TGCGCCAGCAGCCAAGCCGCAGGGGGGAGCAATCAGCCCCAGCATTTT,CASSQAAGGSNQPQHF
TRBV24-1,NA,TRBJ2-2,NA,TGTGCCACCAGTGATTTGGCGGGGCTCGTGGACACCGGGGAGCTGTTTTTT,CATSDLAGLVDTGELFF
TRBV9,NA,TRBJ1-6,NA,TGTGCCAGCAGCGTCGATCGGAATTCACCCCTCCACTTT,CASSVDRNSPLHF
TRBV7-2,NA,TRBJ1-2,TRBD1,TGTGCCAGCAGCTTAGGGACAGGGGGCAACTATGGCTACACCTTC,CASSLGTGGNYGYTF
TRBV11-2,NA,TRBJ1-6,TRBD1,TGTGCCAGCAGTGGACAGGGGGCGGTTCGTTCACCCCTCCACTTT,CASSGQGAVRSPLHF
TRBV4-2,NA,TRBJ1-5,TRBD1,TGTGCCAGCAGCCAGTCAGGGGGTAACAATCAGCCCCAGCATTTT,CASSQSGGNNQPQHF